A selection of T cell receptor beta chains follows, all from one sample in a study of cytomegalovirus exposure and HLA in healthy donors. Clones were sequenced by immunoSEQ multiplex PCR, and TCRdb holds only the in-frame ones, with some missing. The sample lists fewer than 120,000 clones, 60% to 85% occurring once. Sequenced input: PBMCs. These receptors came from a woman aged 25 to 45 in good health and CMV-seronegative. The CDR3 runs from the conserved cysteine through the conserved F or W. Each record gives: V gene, clone size, D gene, J gene, CDR3 protein, CDR3 DNA. A D gene is named only where the DNA matches it firmly. Rows give clone size only sometimes, using once, few, many, or a class for an expanded clone.

TRBV7-7	once	TRBD1	TRBJ2-5	CASSLGQGLEETQYF	TGTGCCAGCAGCTTAGGACAGGGCCTGGAAGAGACCCAGTACTTC
TRBV5-1	-	TRBD2	TRBJ2-1	CASSLAGGPGEQFF	TGCGCCAGCAGCTTAGCGGGGGGGCCTGGTGAGCAGTTCTTC
TRBV2	-	-	TRBJ1-3	CASSGRARSSGNTIYF	TGTGCCAGCTCGGGCAGGGCCCGTTCCTCTGGAAACACCATATATTTT
TRBV4-2	-	-	TRBJ1-6	CASSLSDKTFGSPLHF	TGTGCCAGCAGCCTTTCGGACAAAACCTTCGGGTCACCCCTCCACTTT
TRBV28	-	TRBD2	TRBJ2-7	CASSLGLAGGSYEQYF	TGTGCCAGCAGTTTGGGACTAGCGGGGGGCTCCTACGAGCAGTACTTC
TRBV7-2	-	TRBD2	TRBJ2-5	CASSPAGGGETQYF	TGTGCCAGCAGCCCAGCGGGGGGAGGGGAGACCCAGTACTTC
TRBV29-1	once	TRBD2	TRBJ2-3	CSVELPINPASGTSGRTDTQYF	TGCAGCGTTGAACTGCCAATTAACCCAGCCTCCGGGACTAGCGGACGGACAGATACGCAGTATTTT
TRBV27	-	-	TRBJ2-3	CASLGETDTQYF	TGTGCCAGCTTAGGGGAAACAGATACGCAGTATTTT
TRBV7-6	-	TRBD1	TRBJ2-7	CASSFGTGNYEQYF	TGTGCCAGCAGCTTCGGGACAGGGAACTACGAGCAGTACTTC
TRBV13	-	TRBD1	TRBJ1-4	CASSHIGGRKTNEKLFF	TGTGCCAGCAGCCACATAGGGGGCAGGAAGACTAATGAAAAACTGTTTTTT
TRBV28	once	-	TRBJ1-1	CASSFGRMNTEAFF	TGTGCCAGCAGTTTTGGCAGAATGAACACTGAAGCTTTCTTT
TRBV28	-	-	TRBJ1-4	CASSLSHRVTNEKLFF	TGTGCCAGCAGTCTCTCCCACAGGGTAACTAATGAAAAACTGTTTTTT
TRBV28	once	-	TRBJ1-2	CASSLSRGSYYGYTF	TGTGCCAGCAGTTTATCACGAGGGTCCTATTATGGCTACACCTTC
TRBV7-9	-	-	TRBJ2-7	CASSLGVYEQYF	TGTGCCAGCAGCTTAGGCGTTTACGAGCAGTACTTC
TRBV5-6	-	TRBD1	TRBJ1-2	CASSLEPGGGGYTF	TGTGCCAGCAGCTTGGAGCCAGGGGGAGGTGGCTACACCTTC
TRBV5-1	-	-	TRBJ2-7	CASSLDDSSYEQYF	TGCGCCAGCAGCCTAGACGATAGCTCCTACGAGCAGTACTTC
TRBV4-2	-	TRBD1	TRBJ2-2	CASSQVLGQEISSNTGELFF	TGTGCCAGCAGCCAAGTTCTGGGACAGGAAATCTCGTCGAACACCGGGGAGCTGTTTTTT
TRBV28	-	TRBD1	TRBJ1-2	CASRSGTDNSGTRGYTF	TGTGCCAGCAGATCCGGGACAGACAACTCAGGCACACGCGGCTACACCTTC
TRBV4-1	-	TRBD1	TRBJ2-7	CASSQPDRGTYEQYF	TGCGCCAGCAGCCAACCGGACAGGGGAACCTACGAGCAGTACTTC
TRBV29-1	-	TRBD2	TRBJ2-7	CSVGWGGSYEQYF	TGCAGCGTTGGTTGGGGGGGGAGCTACGAGCAGTACTTC
TRBV19	once	-	TRBJ2-5	CACRDSKETQYF	TGTGCCTGCCGGGACTCTAAAGAGACCCAGTACTTC
TRBV27	few	-	TRBJ1-2	CASSPIGSVRYGYTF	TGTGCCAGCAGCCCCATCGGGTCCGTCCGCTATGGCTACACCTTC